One and the same sample provided the 32 T cell receptor beta chains below, sequenced in a study of early T cells in non-severe SARS-CoV-2 infection. MiXCR, applied by TCRdb to the 5' RACE reads, yields one record per CDR3 protein. The table has around 45,000 distinct CDR3 sequences, 7% to 8% seen once; the top ten hold under 9.5%. Sequenced: whole blood. The receptor set was obtained from an adult who was a healthcare worker with PCR-confirmed SARS-CoV-2 infection or an uninfected control (not recorded which).

This chain joins TRBV7-9 and TRBJ2-5; no clear D gene. V was clipped by 0 bases and J by 5 bases, with 7 bases between them. Looked up from germline, CDR1 is SEHNR and CDR2 is FQNEAQ (reference sequence). The CDR3 totals 13 residues. The CDR3 spells CASSLAESETQYF. DNA of the CDR3: TGTGCCAGCAGCTTAGCTGAGTCGGAGACCCAGTACTTC.

This sequence joins TRBV19 and TRBJ2-7; TRBD2 is a possible D gene (6 bases). This CDR3 has 14 residues. Per the germline V gene, CDR1 is LNHDA and CDR2 is SQIVND (reference sequence). Trimming stripped 3 bases from V and 2 bases from J, with 11 bases between. CDR3 in DNA: TGTGCCAGTAGTATTGCGGACTATACCTACGAGCAGTACTTC. It yields the protein CASSIADYTYEQYF.

In its sample, this clonotype was seen many times. The chain has TRBV7-2 and TRBJ1-5; D is unclear. Trimming pared 5 bases from V and 5 bases from J, leaving 10 bases between. This CDR3 has 13 amino acids. Germline lookup yields CDR1 SGHTA and CDR2 FQGNSA. CDR3 sequence: CASSLRTDQPQHF. CDR3 bases: TGTGCCAGCAGCCTAAGGACGGATCAGCCCCAGCATTTT.

This rearrangement joins TRBV2 to TRBJ2-7; TRBD2 matches 11 bases. Trimming at V came to 3 bases and at J to 2 bases, leaving 3 bases not matched to a gene. Germline V gene sequence: CDR1 SNHLY, CDR2 FYNNEI. The CDR3 spans 15 residues. The CDR3 region is CASSESSGGAYEQYF. CDR3 bases: TGTGCCAGCAGTGAGAGTAGCGGGGGGGCCTACGAGCAGTACTTC.

The V gene is TRBV20-1, the J gene TRBJ2-5; D gene ambiguous. The ends were cut back, 2 bases at V and 5 bases at J, with 15 bases in the middle. Germline V gene data show CDR1 as DFQATT and CDR2 as SNEGSKA (reference sequence). The CDR3 has 14 residues. CDR3 sequence reads: CSARRTLLAETQYF. Written as DNA, the CDR3 is TGCAGTGCTAGAAGGACCCTCCTGGCGGAGACCCAGTACTTC.

This clonotype was counted ten times or more. The chain carries TRBV18 and TRBJ2-5; tentatively, D is TRBD1 (6 bases). Trimming cost V 5 bases and J 3 bases, with 19 bases left between them. The CDR3 runs 16 residues. CDR1 and CDR2 from the germline V gene are KGHSH and LQKENI. CDR3 region: CASSDPVGTREETQYF. The CDR3 nucleotides read TGTGCCAGCTCAGACCCAGTCGGGACACGAGAAGAGACCCAGTACTTC.

This clonotype occurred many times. Written as DNA, the CDR3 is TGTGCCAGCAGTACATCGCTGGGACAGGGGGAACGTGGCTACACCTTC. Translated, it gives CASSTSLGQGERGYTF. The gene calls are TRBV5-4 and TRBJ1-2; TRBD1 agrees at 11 bases. The CDR3 consists of 16 residues. The V segment lost 5 bases and the J segment 7 bases; nucleotides outside the gene matches: 13. From germline, CDR1 is SGHNT and CDR2 YYREEE (reference sequence).

This chain joins TRBV6-6 and TRBJ2-5, with D uncertain. Germline assignment: CDR1 MNHNY and CDR2 SVGAGI (reference sequence). The CDR3 spans 14 residues. The ends were cut back, 0 bases at V and 7 bases at J, with 12 bases in the middle. DNA for the CDR3: TGTGCCAGCAGTTACTCGACGGAACGGTCGACCCAGTACTTC. Translated, it gives CASSYSTERSTQYF.

The rearrangement uses TRBV7-2 and TRBJ2-3, with TRBD1 identical over 7 bases. J gave up 2 bases and V 10 bases, and 9 bases lay outside the gene matches. Germline V gene lookup returns CDR1 SGHTA and CDR2 FQGNSA. The CDR3 is 14 residues long. DNA of the CDR3: TGTGCCACTGGACAGGTTTTTTACACAGATACGCAGTATTTT. Translation: CATGQVFYTDTQYF.

This clonotype was detected ten times or more. This rearrangement joins TRBV18 to TRBJ1-1, with 7 bases fitting TRBD1. This CDR3 comprises 14 residues. Germline V gene sequence: CDR1 KGHSH, CDR2 LQKENI. The trim removed 4 bases at V and 2 bases at J, leaving 4 bases unmatched. The DNA of the CDR3 is TGTGCCAGCTCACTGGACAGGTCCAACACTGAAGCTTTCTTT. Its protein product is CASSLDRSNTEAFF.

In its sample, this clonotype was seen many times. This chain links TRBV5-1 with TRBJ2-1, with D perhaps matching TRBD2 (7 bases). There are 14 residues in the CDR3. Deletions cut 2 bases from V and 9 bases from J, with 15 bases between. Germline assignment: CDR1 SGHRS and CDR2 YFSETQ. For the CDR3, the DNA is TGCGCCAGCAGCTTTTTACAGGGCGGGGGTGAGCAGTTCTTC. Protein product: CASSFLQGGGEQFF.

This clonotype was picked up many times. This rearrangement joins TRBV7-6 to TRBJ1-4, with TRBD1 matching over 8 bases. CDR1 is SGHVS, CDR2 FNYEAQ, per germline. The CDR3 spans 14 residues. With 5 bases clipped from V and 5 bases from J, the junction kept 4 bases outside the gene matches. The chain's CDR3 is CASSPRDRNEKLFF. Here the CDR3 DNA reads TGTGCCAGCAGCCCCCGGGACAGGAATGAAAAACTGTTTTTT.

This clonotype was counted between two and nine times. The chain has TRBV7-2 and TRBJ2-5, with 7 bases matching TRBD2. The CDR3 is made up of 15 amino acids. CDR1 is SGHTA, CDR2 FQGNSA, per germline. The V gene end was trimmed by 5 bases and the J gene end by 1 base; junction bases not matched to a gene: 7. The CDR3 bases are TGTGCCAGCAGCATTCTAGCGGCGATCCAAGAGACCCAGTACTTC. Its translation is CASSILAAIQETQYF.

This chain connects TRBV4-3 to TRBJ2-3, with 10 bases that match TRBD2. Per the germline V gene, CDR1 is LGHNA and CDR2 is YSLEER. The V gene end was trimmed by 1 base and the J gene end by 5 bases; junction bases not matched to a gene: 3. The CDR3 loop spans 15 amino acids. DNA for the CDR3: TGCGCCAGCAGCCAAGCTAGCGGGGGACTAGATACGCAGTATTTT. Protein: CASSQASGGLDTQYF.

The rearrangement uses TRBV7-8 and TRBJ1-5; D remains unclear. V was clipped by 0 bases and J by 4 bases, with 1 base between them. The CDR3 is 12 amino acids. Germline CDR1 and CDR2: SGHVS and FQNEAQ. Here the CDR3 reads CASSLANQPQHF. CDR3 in DNA: TGTGCCAGCAGCTTAGCTAATCAGCCCCAGCATTTT.

A remark on this clonotype: This is likely a read error, given that the CDR3 carries no conserved phenylalanine or tryptophan at its end. The chain links TRBV9 to TRBJ2-1; 7 bases fit TRBD1. The V gene end was trimmed by 3 bases and the J gene end by 6 bases; junction bases not matched to a gene: 12. Germline CDR1 and CDR2: SGDLS and YYNGEE. The CDR3 spans 16 residues. CDR3 residues: CASSERKGTASNEQFS. DNA of the CDR3: TGTGCCAGCAGCGAGAGGAAAGGGACAGCGTCCAATGAGCAGTTCTCC.

The rearrangement joins TRBV30 to TRBJ1-5, with 8 bases that match TRBD1. This CDR3 is built from 14 residues. Losses at the gene ends were 4 bases for V and 6 bases for J; bases not matched to a gene: 8. The germline V gene encodes CDR1 GTSNPN and CDR2 SVGIG (reference sequence). In DNA, the CDR3 is TGTGCCTGGAATAAAGACAGGGGAAGTCAGCCCCAGCATTTT. This codes for CAWNKDRGSQPQHF.

This clonotype showed up just once. The chain has TRBV27 and TRBJ2-3; D is undetermined. CDR3 length: 12 residues. With 8 bases removed from V and 2 bases from J, the gap between germline ends came to 8 bases. Germline V gives CDR1 MNHEY, CDR2 SMNVEV (reference sequence). The CDR3 region is CASSSFTDTQYF. CDR3 DNA: TGTGCCAGCTCGTCCTTCACAGATACGCAGTATTTT.

In this sample, this clonotype turned up many times. The chain combines TRBV5-4 with TRBJ1-1; perhaps TRBD1 as D (5 bases). This CDR3 spans 15 amino acids. Germline CDR1 is SGHNT and CDR2 is YYREEE (reference sequence). The V end lost 1 base, the J end lost 4 bases, and 14 bases lay between the germline ends. CDR3 sequence reads: CASSLLGGGATEAFF. The CDR3 DNA reads as TGTGCCAGCAGCTTGTTGGGGGGGGGAGCCACTGAAGCTTTCTTT.

This clonotype showed up just a few times. V and J are TRBV6-6 and TRBJ2-7; no clear D. V lost 3 bases and J 0 bases, leaving 3 bases between the germline ends. Germline V CDR1 and CDR2: MNHNY, SVGAGI (reference sequence). The CDR3 length is 12 residues. CDR3 nucleotide sequence: TGTGCCAGCAGTTATAACTCCTACGAGCAGTACTTC. Its translation: CASSYNSYEQYF.

In this sample, this clonotype turned up many times. This CDR3 reads CASGKRRVQETQYF. CDR3 coding DNA: TGTGCCAGCGGCAAGCGCAGAGTACAAGAGACCCAGTACTTC. V and J are TRBV12-3 or TRBV12-4 and TRBJ2-5; D call uncertain. The length of the CDR3 is 14 residues. V dropped 8 bases and J dropped 2 bases, with 15 bases sitting between them.

This clonotype was counted a few times. The chain has TRBV29-1 and TRBJ2-7; 8 nucleotides agree with TRBD1. The CDR3 totals 11 residues. In germline, CDR1 is SQVTM, CDR2 ANQGSEA. After removal of 7 bases from V and 7 bases from J, the junction contained 6 bases not matched to a gene. The CDR3 DNA reads TGCAGCGGGACAGGGCCCAAGGAGCAGTACTTC. Protein: CSGTGPKEQYF.

This clonotype was picked up a small number of times. The junction departs from germline at one end; a sequencing error may be responsible. This rearrangement joins TRBV7-2 to TRBJ1-6; D unresolved. Germline V gives CDR1 SGHTA, CDR2 FQGNSA. The CDR3 loop spans 18 amino acids. The CDR3 sequence: CANSLEAAAPLTNSPLHF. The DNA for the CDR3 is TGTGCCAACAGCTTAGAGGCAGCGGCTCCCCTCACCAATTCACCCCTCCACTTT.

This clonotype was counted between two and nine times. The chain links TRBV20-1 to TRBJ1-5; D is undetermined. The V end lost 0 bases, the J end lost 0 bases, and 6 bases lay between the germline ends. CDR3 length equals 14 residues. Per the germline V gene, CDR1 is DFQATT and CDR2 is SNEGSKA (reference sequence). The DNA of the CDR3 is TGCAGTGCTAGAGAGGGAGGTAGCAATCAGCCCCAGCATTTT. Protein sequence: CSAREGGSNQPQHF.

The chain recombines TRBV7-9 with TRBJ2-1; D may match TRBD1 or TRBD2 (5 bases each). The CDR3 sequence is 17 residues long. In germline, CDR1 is SEHNR, CDR2 FQNEAQ (reference sequence). Trimming left V 7 bases short and J 8 bases short, with 27 bases between. The chain's CDR3 is CASNNHGGRGYEDEQFF. Written as DNA, the CDR3 is TGTGCCAGCAACAATCATGGGGGAAGAGGGTATGAGGATGAGCAGTTCTTC.

The chain carries TRBV21-1 and TRBJ2-7; the listed D gene, TRBD2, was not tested against the DNA. TRBV21-1 is a pseudogene locus. This CDR3 has 14 residues. In DNA, the CDR3 is TGTGCCAGCAGCACCCAGGGACTCTCCTACGAGCAGTACTTC. Protein sequence: CASSTQGLSYEQYF.

This clonotype showed up many times. The chain links TRBV27 to TRBJ2-1, with D unresolved. The CDR3 is 12 amino acids. V lost 2 bases and J 7 bases, leaving 6 bases between the germline ends. Germline V gene data show CDR1 as MNHEY and CDR2 as SMNVEV (reference sequence). CDR3 in amino acids: CASSLGGNEQFF. The CDR3 bases are TGTGCCAGCAGTTTAGGTGGGAATGAGCAGTTCTTC.

The chain recombines TRBV14 with TRBJ2-1, with D unresolved. Germline-derived CDR1 and CDR2 are SGHDN and FVKESK. This CDR3 is 12 amino acids long. Trimming shortened V by 4 bases and J by 12 bases, and 13 bases separated the two germline ends. CDR3 DNA sequence: TGTGCCAGCAGCCTCCTGGACCTAGGGCAGTTCTTC. This translates into CASSLLDLGQFF.

This clonotype occurred a few times. J is TRBJ2-1 and V is TRBV7-9; TRBD1 is a possible D gene (5 bases). The CDR3 extends over 12 amino acids. The V gene's germline CDR1 is SEHNR and CDR2 FQNEAQ (reference sequence). V lost 4 bases to trimming and J lost 15 bases, with 16 bases between them. This chain's CDR3 is CASSSPTGFLFF. DNA for the CDR3: TGTGCCAGCAGCTCTCCAACAGGATTTTTGTTCTTC.

DNA of the CDR3: TGTGCCAGCAGCCGGGGACAGGGGGCGCGGAAACTGTTTTTT. It is translated as CASSRGQGARKLFF. The V gene is TRBV11-2, the J gene TRBJ1-4; TRBD1 matches 12 bases. Germline V gene lookup returns CDR1 SGHAT and CDR2 FQNNGV. The V segment lost 5 bases and the J segment 11 bases; nucleotides outside the gene matches: 6. CDR3 length equals 14 residues. Together with reference TRBV11-2 and TRBJ1-4, the CDR3 gives the full variable domain: EAGVAQSPRYKIIEKRQSVAFWCNPISGHATLYWYQQILGQGPKLLIQFQNNGVVDDSQLPKDRFSAERLKGVDSTLKIQPAKLEDSAVYLCASSRGQGARKLFFGSGTQLSVL.

This clonotype was seen a few times. The chain joins TRBV11-2 to TRBJ2-1; perhaps TRBD2 as D (6 bases). CDR1 is SGHAT, CDR2 FQNNGV, per germline. Between the trimmed V and J ends, which lost 1 base and 4 bases, there was a span of 8 bases. The CDR3 has 14 amino acids. This chain's CDR3 is CASSLGTTYNEQFF. The CDR3 nucleotides read TGTGCCAGCAGCTTAGGGACTACTTACAATGAGCAGTTCTTC.

The chain carries TRBV4-2 and TRBJ1-6; maybe TRBD1 (5 bases). This CDR3 has 17 amino acids. Trimming shortened V by 2 bases and J by 8 bases, and 19 bases separated the two germline ends. CDR1 and CDR2 (germline): LGHNA, YNFKEQ. In DNA form, the CDR3 reads TGTGCCAGCAGCCAATTGTCAGGGCTCGAATCCGATTCACCCCTCCACTTT. Encoded protein: CASSQLSGLESDSPLHF.